This T cell receptor (beta chain) was recorded in a study of cytomegalovirus exposure and HLA in healthy donors. The CDR3 loop spans 17 amino acids. The V gene end was trimmed by 4 bases and the J gene end by 6 bases; junction bases not matched to a gene: 16. Per germline, CDR1 SGDLS and CDR2 YYNGEE. The PCR employed 60 Vbeta primers together with 13 Jbeta primers. Produced via immunoSEQ multiplex PCR; TCRdb's table is partial and in-frame only. The sample lists approximately 170,000 clones, around three quarters occurring once. The chain has TRBV9 and TRBJ2-1; TRBD2 agrees at 7 bases. The sequenced sample was PBMCs. The clonotype was recovered from a woman between 25 and 40 years old in good health and CMV-seropositive. The CDR3 loop is CASSTPSRGGPRNEQFF. The CDR3 DNA reads TGTGCCAGCAGCACCCCATCCCGGGGAGGGCCTCGCAATGAGCAGTTCTTC. Looking up the rest from reference TRBV9 and TRBJ2-1 gives the full variable domain: DSGVTQTPKHLITATGQRVTLRCSPRSGDLSVYWYQQSLDQGLQFLIQYYNGEERAKGNILERFSAQQFPDLHSELNLSSLELGDSALYFCASSTPSRGGPRNEQFFGPGTRLTVL.